This T cell receptor (beta chain) was identified during a study of T cells in Graves' hyperthyroidism and ophthalmopathy. Concerning this clonotype: Its specificity is not known.

Regions amplified from RNA transcripts were the TCR beta CDR3 regions. During a first-round RT-PCR of the TCR CDR3, the HTBI primer set was used. Each CDR3 protein is one row after TCRdb ran MiXCR on the multiplex PCR reads. The sample has approximately 360,000 distinct CDR3 sequences; roughly 25% are singletons. Study-level results: Most expanded thyroid clonotypes above 0.001 recurred in blood. With a median lead of 6.5 months before onset, the model predicted ophthalmopathy.

Germline CDR1 PRHDT, CDR2 FYEKMQ (reference sequence). The V and J ends lost 2 bases and 8 bases respectively, with 4 bases between them. The CDR3 runs to 11 residues. Material: blood. The J gene is TRBJ2-4, the V gene TRBV13; the D is unclear. The sequence was obtained from a man in his fifties with Graves' hyperthyroidism. The CDR3 DNA reads as TGTGCCAGCAGCTTAAATGACATTCAGTACTTC. This codes for CASSLNDIQYF.